The entry below gives a single T cell receptor (beta chain) sequence along with its context. V was pared by 2 bases and J by 4 bases, with 8 bases of the junction left unmatched. The CDR3 is 15 residues long. CDR1 SGHRS and CDR2 YFSETQ come from the germline V gene. Participants spanned ages about 18 to 90 years and resided in 20 to 25 US areas. Donors of Cohort 3 who recovered were those that had two negative PCRs, clearance, or symptom resolution. This record comes from a study of blood T cell repertoires in COVID-19. Turning to the study itself: PBMCs, B-cell-depleted T cells, or T cells were the source of the cDNA or gDNA that made up the material.

Authors' data handling: Reference gene primer amplification in the assay estimated nucleated cell counts. Sequencing was performed with immunoSEQ multiplex PCR; in TCRdb, only in-frame clones are kept and a portion is missing. The D gene and trimming were derived from the DNA, and the V and J assignments and clone size from that table. The repertoire holds around 300,000 clones, around 87% seen once, with roughly 5% in the top ten. This chain connects TRBV5-1 to TRBJ1-2; 7 nucleotides align to TRBD1. The source material was PBMCs or T cells enriched from blood (not recorded which). This TCR came from a woman in her twenties or thirties who had recovered from COVID-19. For the CDR3, the DNA is TGCGCCAGCAGCTTAGGACAGGTTCGCAGCTATGGCTACACCTTC. This encodes CASSLGQVRSYGYTF.